These 27 T cell receptor beta chains originate from one sample sequenced in a study of cytomegalovirus exposure and HLA in healthy donors listed by TCRdb under 2017. Library preparation employed the immunoSEQ multiplex PCR assay. TCRdb obtained this table from immuneACCESS and retained in-frame rearrangements with V and J assigned. These tables miss some clones; where compared with another copy, unresolved V genes account for less than half of the shortfall, and the remainder is unexplained. The sample has over 150,000 clones on record, just under 90% of them singletons. The ten most abundant clones make up over 9% of the sample. Source material: PBMCs. The receptor source for this set is a woman under 30 in good health and CMV-seropositive.

The rearrangement joins TRBV4-3 to TRBJ2-2; the match to TRBD2 covers 7 bases. CDR3 size: 17 residues. V lost 4 bases, J lost 3 bases, and 11 bases stayed unmatched. Per the germline V gene, CDR1 is LGHNA and CDR2 is YSLEER. CDR3 nucleotide sequence: TGCGCCAGCAGCCGCCAACTAGCGCTGGGAGACACCGGGGAGCTGTTTTTT. Translation: CASSRQLALGDTGELFF.

The chain links TRBV5-1 to TRBJ2-5, with 7 bases identical to TRBD2. Germline V gene data show CDR1 as SGHRS and CDR2 as YFSETQ. The CDR3 covers 14 residues. V shed 2 bases, J shed 5 bases, and the junction held 6 bases outside the gene matches. CDR3 sequence reads: CASSFAGAGETQYF. CDR3 coding DNA: TGCGCCAGCAGCTTTGCGGGAGCGGGGGAGACCCAGTACTTC.

CDR3 protein: CATGEGLAGGHEQFF. The DNA of the CDR3 is TGTGCCACCGGGGAGGGACTAGCGGGAGGGCATGAGCAGTTCTTC. V is TRBV19 and J is TRBJ2-1; TRBD2 agrees at 16 bases. Germline V CDR1 and CDR2: LNHDA, SQIVND (reference sequence). J was trimmed by 8 bases and V by 10 bases; bases with no gene match: 8. CDR3 length equals 15 residues.

This clone was seen just once. J is TRBJ2-6 and V is TRBV5-6, with D perhaps matching TRBD2 (6 bases). The V gene lost 6 bases and the J gene lost 4 bases, with 14 bases spanning the gap. The CDR3 contains 15 residues. Looked up from germline, CDR1 is SGHDT and CDR2 is YYEEEE. CDR3 loop: CASNFRESGANVLTF. CDR3 nucleotides: TGTGCCAGCAATTTCCGGGAGAGCGGGGCCAACGTCCTGACTTTC.

The chain uses TRBV29-1 and TRBJ2-7; TRBD2 is a possible D gene (6 bases). The CDR3 length is 14 residues. CDR1 and CDR2 (germline): SQVTM, ANQGSEA. Trimming removed 4 bases at V and 3 bases at J, with 16 bases between. CDR3 region: CSVGLGDGSYEQYF. The DNA for the CDR3 is TGCAGCGTTGGGCTTGGGGACGGGAGCTACGAGCAGTACTTC.

The V call is TRBV7-3, the J call TRBJ1-1; D is unresolved. V dropped 5 bases and J dropped 2 bases, with 9 bases sitting between them. Germline CDR1 is SGHTA and CDR2 is FQGTGA. The CDR3 is 13 amino acids. The CDR3 reads CASSPQVNTEAFF. The CDR3 DNA reads TGTGCCAGCAGCCCCCAGGTAAACACTGAAGCTTTCTTT.

The chain employs TRBV18 and TRBJ1-5, with D tentatively TRBD1 (5 bases). Germline CDR1 KGHSH, CDR2 LQKENI. The CDR3 sequence is 13 residues long. V was cut by 2 bases and J by 4 bases, with 6 bases left in between. This CDR3 reads CASSPGGNQPQHF. Written as DNA, the CDR3 is TGTGCCAGCTCACCAGGGGGGAATCAGCCCCAGCATTTT.

The V call is TRBV6-1, the J call TRBJ2-3; D is unclear. V gave up 3 bases and J gave up 0 bases, with 7 bases separating them. Germline V gene sequence: CDR1 MNHNS, CDR2 SASEGT. This CDR3 has 14 residues. The CDR3 protein is CASSDVSSTDTQYF. As DNA, the CDR3 is TGTGCCAGCAGTGATGTGTCTAGCACAGATACGCAGTATTTT.

V and J are TRBV27 and TRBJ1-2, with D possibly being TRBD1 (6 bases). Germline lookup yields CDR1 MNHEY and CDR2 SMNVEV (reference sequence). Between the trimmed V and J ends, which lost 3 bases and 5 bases, there was a span of 10 bases. The CDR3 extends over 13 amino acids. The CDR3 DNA reads as TGTGCCAGCAGTTTCAGGGGTCTTTATGGCTACACCTTC. Amino acid sequence: CASSFRGLYGYTF.

The chain combines TRBV7-3 with TRBJ2-7, with 7 bases aligning to TRBD1. Unmatched junction bases numbered 9, after V lost 4 bases and J lost 6 bases. The CDR3 runs 14 residues. Germline CDR1 and CDR2: SGHTA and FQGTGA. Here the CDR3 reads CASSSGQPSGEQYF. The CDR3 DNA follows: TGTGCCAGCAGCTCGGGACAGCCCTCGGGCGAGCAGTACTTC.

V and J are TRBV7-2 and TRBJ2-7, with TRBD1 matching 7 bases. CDR1 is SGHTA and CDR2 is FQGNSA in the germline V gene. CDR3 size: 15 residues. Unmatched junction bases numbered 6, after V lost 1 base and J lost 3 bases. CDR3 protein: CASSLVQGSSYEQYF. Written as DNA, the CDR3 is TGTGCCAGCAGCTTAGTACAGGGGTCCAGCTACGAGCAGTACTTC.

This sequence joins TRBV6-5 and TRBJ1-3; D is perhaps TRBD1 (6 bases). The CDR3 sequence is 15 residues long. Trimming removed 5 bases at V and 4 bases at J, with 15 bases between. Germline V gives CDR1 MNHEY, CDR2 SVGAGI. The CDR3 is CASSLNRDKGNTIYF. The CDR3 DNA is TGTGCCAGCAGTCTAAACCGGGACAAAGGAAACACCATATATTTT.

This clone has a single count. This chain connects TRBV5-1 to TRBJ2-5; 10 bases match TRBD2. The J segment lost 5 bases and the V segment lost 4 bases, leaving 20 bases of the junction unmatched. Germline V lookup: CDR1 SGHRS, CDR2 YFSETQ. This CDR3 has 19 residues. CDR3 sequence (DNA): TGCGCCAGCAGCGTGGGGGTTCGAGGGACTAGCGCGGCAGGTGAGACCCAGTACTTC. It yields the protein CASSVGVRGTSAAGETQYF.

The chain couples TRBV29-1 to TRBJ2-7, with D perhaps matching TRBD2 (6 bases). Germline V CDR1 and CDR2: SQVTM, ANQGSEA. The germline V and J ends were trimmed by 7 bases and 0 bases, with 10 bases remaining between them. The CDR3 is 12 residues long. CDR3 DNA sequence: TGCAGCGGATTGGGGGGCTCCTACGAGCAGTACTTC. It is translated as CSGLGGSYEQYF.

V is TRBV5-6 and J is TRBJ1-4, with 7 bases aligning to TRBD1. The germline V gene has CDR1 SGHDT and CDR2 YYEEEE. V lost 3 bases to trimming and J lost 6 bases; unmatched junction nucleotides: 5. This CDR3 region has 14 residues. The CDR3 nucleotides read TGTGCCAGCAGCTCGGGAGGGGGCGATGAAAAACTGTTTTTT. It codes for CASSSGGGDEKLFF.

The gene calls are TRBV28 and TRBJ2-7; TRBD1 aligns across 9 bases. Trimming removed 6 bases from V and 1 base from J; junction bases left unmatched: 19. Germline V lookup: CDR1 MDHEN, CDR2 SYDVKM. CDR3 size: 19 residues. The CDR3 reads CASSSDTGGDAVWSYEQYF. The CDR3 DNA reads as TGTGCCAGCAGCAGCGATACAGGGGGCGACGCCGTATGGTCCTACGAGCAGTACTTC.

DNA of the CDR3: TGTGCCAGCAGTCTGGACAGGGCCACAGATACGCAGTATTTT. Protein product: CASSLDRATDTQYF. J is TRBJ2-3 and V is TRBV11-3, with 8 bases matching TRBD1. The J segment lost 2 bases and the V segment lost 6 bases, leaving 4 bases of the junction unmatched. The germline V gene encodes CDR1 SGHNT and CDR2 YENEEA. The CDR3 length is 14 residues. Full variable domain (outside the CDR3, taken from reference TRBV11-3 and TRBJ2-3): EAGVVQSPRYKIIEKKQPVAFWCNPISGHNTLYWYLQNLGQGPELLIRYENEEAVDDSQLPKDRFSAERLKGVDSTLKIQPAELGDSAVYLCASSLDRATDTQYFGPGTRLTVL.

The rearrangement uses TRBV9 and TRBJ2-7; 8 bases fit TRBD1. The V gene end was trimmed by 7 bases and the J gene end by 4 bases; junction bases not matched to a gene: 13. The CDR3 loop spans 15 amino acids. Per the germline V gene, CDR1 is SGDLS and CDR2 is YYNGEE. CDR3 protein: CASSRGDRRRYEQYF. The CDR3, as DNA: TGTGCCAGCTCTCGTGGGGACAGGAGACGGTACGAGCAGTACTTC.

This chain uses TRBV19 with TRBJ2-1, with 9 bases that match TRBD1. Germline-derived CDR1 and CDR2 are LNHDA and SQIVND (reference sequence). CDR3 size: 13 residues. The trim removed 4 bases at V and 6 bases at J, leaving 1 base unmatched. The CDR3 bases are TGTGCCAGTAGTAGGACAGGGGTCAATGAGCAGTTCTTC. This translates into CASSRTGVNEQFF.

V is TRBV27 and J is TRBJ2-2; D gene unclear. The CDR3 is 13 residues long. The V and J ends lost 7 bases and 5 bases respectively, with 11 bases between them. CDR1 is MNHEY, CDR2 SMNVEV, per germline (reference sequence). CDR3 residues: CASTLTATGELFF. DNA of the CDR3: TGTGCCAGCACCCTTACAGCTACCGGGGAGCTGTTTTTT.

This rearrangement joins TRBV19 to TRBJ1-4; D ambiguous. Germline CDR1 is LNHDA and CDR2 is SQIVND (reference sequence). The CDR3 has 17 amino acids. Trimming removed 3 bases from V and 0 bases from J, with 14 bases in between. The CDR3 sequence: CASSIPGSPTTNEKLFF. CDR3 nucleotide sequence: TGTGCCAGTAGTATTCCGGGGTCCCCTACAACTAATGAAAAACTGTTTTTT.

The chain has TRBV18 and TRBJ2-7; D ambiguous. CDR3 length equals 13 residues. CDR1 KGHSH and CDR2 LQKENI come from the germline V gene. The V end lost 2 bases, the J end lost 0 bases, and 5 bases lay between the germline ends. The CDR3: CASSPSSSYEQYF. For the CDR3, the DNA is TGTGCCAGCTCACCATCGAGCTCCTACGAGCAGTACTTC.

The chain couples TRBV2 to TRBJ2-5, with a tentative D call TRBD2 (5 bases). V lost 3 bases to trimming and J lost 5 bases, with 10 bases between them. The germline gives CDR1 SNHLY, CDR2 FYNNEI. The CDR3 loop spans 13 amino acids. In DNA form, the CDR3 reads TGTGCCAGCAGTGAGAGGGTCTCCGAGACCCAGTACTTC. It encodes CASSERVSETQYF.

The chain recombines TRBV6-8 with TRBJ2-3; a possible D gene is TRBD1 (6 bases). The V end was cut by 7 bases, the J end by 3 bases, with 14 bases between. Germline V gene sequence: CDR1 MNHGY, CDR2 SAAAGT. The CDR3 has 14 amino acids. CDR3 bases: TGTGCCAGCATATGGACAGCGCCTACAGATACGCAGTATTTT. Translation: CASIWTAPTDTQYF.

V usage is TRBV10-1 and J usage is TRBJ2-7; D remains unclear. V was clipped by 7 bases and J by 0 bases, with 7 bases between them. The CDR3 length is 12 residues. Per germline, CDR1 WNHNN and CDR2 SYGVQD (reference sequence). The CDR3 loop is CASMGNSYEQYF. As DNA, the CDR3 is TGCGCCAGCATGGGCAACTCCTACGAGCAGTACTTC.

This chain links TRBV5-4 with TRBJ2-7; 11 bases line up with TRBD2. CDR1 and CDR2 from the germline V gene are SGHNT and YYREEE (reference sequence). V was clipped by 1 base and J by 0 bases; unmatched bases: 0. The CDR3 spans 15 residues. As DNA, the CDR3 is TGTGCCAGCAGCTTGACTAGCGGGAGCTCCTACGAGCAGTACTTC. As protein: CASSLTSGSSYEQYF.

This sequence joins TRBV4-1 and TRBJ1-1; D gene uncertain. This CDR3 region has 15 residues. Trimming removed 1 base at V and 4 bases at J, with 13 bases between. CDR1 is MGHRA and CDR2 is YSYEKL in the germline V gene. The CDR3 region has the DNA TGCGCCAGCAGCCAAGTTGGAGTGGGAGGCACTGAAGCTTTCTTT. Translated: CASSQVGVGGTEAFF.